This T cell receptor beta chain was sequenced for a study of blood T cell repertoires in COVID-19. In the study overall: Sources were T cells, B-cell-depleted T cells, or PBMCs; the material itself was cDNA or gDNA.

Per the original data handling: Nucleated cell number was recorded as an estimate derived from reference gene primer amplification. Clones were sequenced by immunoSEQ multiplex PCR, and TCRdb holds only the in-frame ones, with some missing. V and J calls and clone size are those listed in that table; D and trimming were worked out from the DNA. This table holds 300,000 to 400,000 clones, about nine tenths found once. Source material: peripheral blood. The TCR comes from a woman in her seventies with COVID-19, enrolled during active disease.

The CDR3: CASSQVPGQGPDTEAFF. DNA of the CDR3: TGTGCCAGCAGCCAAGTTCCGGGACAGGGTCCTGACACTGAAGCTTTCTTT. The J gene is TRBJ1-1, the V gene TRBV14, with TRBD1 matching over 9 bases. V shed 1 base, J shed 3 bases, and the junction held 9 bases outside the gene matches. The CDR3 length is 17 residues. Germline V gene sequence: CDR1 SGHDN, CDR2 FVKESK.